This T cell receptor (beta chain) was captured by sequencing in a study of blood T cell repertoires in COVID-19. Whole-study context: Samples of COVID-19 (acute and convalescent) were obtained from the United States, Italy and Spain.

TCRdb's table, derived via immunoSEQ multiplex PCR, lists solely in-frame clones and lacks some. This sample yields some 380,000 clones, of which more than 75% are seen a single time; 1% to 1.5% belongs to the top ten. Germline V gene lookup returns CDR1 SGHNT and CDR2 YYREEE (reference sequence). The CDR3 covers 17 residues. V dropped 3 bases and J dropped 7; count of bases not matched to a gene: 10. Participants, roughly 18 to 89 years old, spanned more than 20 US areas. Two consecutive negative NP/OP PCR tests, clearance, or resolved symptoms defined Cohort 3 recovery. Sequencing input: PBMCs or T cells enriched from blood (not recorded which). This receptor was identified in a man aged 25-45 years who had recovered from COVID-19. J is TRBJ1-6 and V is TRBV5-4; TRBD1 matches at 10 bases. The DNA for the CDR3 is TGTGCCAGCAGCTCGTTAAAGACAGGGGGCGTGAATTCACCCCTCCACTTT. The encoded protein is CASSSLKTGGVNSPLHF. The variable domain in full, completed from reference TRBV5-4 and TRBJ1-6, reads ETGVTQSPTHLIKTRGQQVTLRCSSQSGHNTVSWYQQALGQGPQFIFQYYREEENGRGNFPPRFSGLQFPNYSSELNVNALELDDSALYLCASSSLKTGGVNSPLHFGNGTRLTVT.